These 13 T cell receptor beta chains share one sample of origin, sequenced in a study of shared clonotypes between healthy human individuals. Clones were sequenced by immunoSEQ multiplex PCR, and TCRdb holds only the in-frame ones, with some missing. Here the sample spans just under 95,000 clones, 68% being singletons. The sequenced sample was memory CD8+ T cells sorted from blood. Subset specified: CD45RO+ cells pooled with CCR7-negative TemRA cells. The source of these receptors is a man in his thirties or forties in good health.

V usage is TRBV29-1 and J usage is TRBJ2-1; D perhaps matches TRBD2 (5 bases). The V and J ends lost 2 bases and 6 bases respectively, with 8 bases between them. The CDR3 covers 12 residues. The germline V gene encodes CDR1 SQVTM and CDR2 ANQGSEA. CDR3: CSVEWTPNEQFF. CDR3 nucleotide sequence: TGCAGCGTTGAATGGACTCCCAATGAGCAGTTCTTC.

The chain carries TRBV9 and TRBJ1-4; no definite D call. Between the trimmed V and J ends, which lost 5 bases and 10 bases, there was a span of 18 bases. Germline assignment: CDR1 SGDLS and CDR2 YYNGEE. CDR3 length equals 14 residues. The CDR3 is CASSPIGSGGKLFF. The CDR3 DNA sequence: TGTGCCAGCAGTCCAATAGGGTCTGGCGGAAAACTGTTTTTT.

The chain is built from TRBV6-5 and TRBJ2-2; 11 bases align to TRBD2. This CDR3 spans 14 amino acids. The germline V gene has CDR1 MNHEY and CDR2 SVGAGI. The V gene end was trimmed by 10 bases and the J gene end by 5 bases; junction bases not matched to a gene: 6. CDR3 nucleotides: TGTGCCACTAAACTAGCGGGAGAAACCGGGGAGCTGTTTTTT. This gives the protein CATKLAGETGELFF.

The V gene is TRBV7-9, the J gene TRBJ2-7; D might be TRBD1 or TRBD2, each matching 5 bases. Germline-derived CDR1 and CDR2 are SEHNR and FQNEAQ (reference sequence). The CDR3 runs to 15 residues. Trimming took off 1 base at V and 0 bases at J, with 10 bases between the two ends. This chain's CDR3 is CASSLGSGSSYEQYF. CDR3 nucleotide sequence: TGTGCCAGCAGCTTAGGTTCAGGGAGCTCCTACGAGCAGTACTTC.

The chain is built from TRBV2 and TRBJ2-4; the match to TRBD2 covers 9 bases. Germline loops: CDR1 SNHLY, CDR2 FYNNEI. The CDR3 is made up of 15 amino acids. The V and J ends lost 7 bases and 6 bases, in that order; junction bases with no gene match: 10. The CDR3 sequence: CASKIRSGSRNIQYF. The CDR3 bases are TGTGCCAGCAAAATACGTAGCGGGAGTCGAAACATTCAGTACTTC.

The rearrangement joins TRBV5-6 to TRBJ2-5, with D perhaps TRBD1 (5 bases). Trimming took off 0 bases at V and 3 bases at J, with 18 bases between the two ends. Germline lookup yields CDR1 SGHDT and CDR2 YYEEEE. The CDR3 covers 17 residues. The chain's CDR3 is CASSLAGFRVGKETQYF. CDR3 coding DNA: TGTGCCAGCAGCTTGGCAGGGTTCAGGGTAGGAAAAGAGACCCAGTACTTC.

This clone was recorded once. In DNA form, the CDR3 reads TGTGCCAGCAGCTTCCAGGGTTCGGAGACCCAGTACTTC. Protein product: CASSFQGSETQYF. The V call is TRBV11-3, the J call TRBJ2-5; a possible D gene is TRBD1 (5 bases). V was cut by 3 bases and J by 5 bases, with 10 bases left in between. The CDR3 is 13 amino acids. Germline V gene lookup returns CDR1 SGHNT and CDR2 YENEEA.

V usage is TRBV18 and J usage is TRBJ2-6, with TRBD2 matching 14 bases. Germline CDR1 is KGHSH and CDR2 is LQKENI. V shed 2 bases and J 0 bases; nucleotides not matched to a gene: 6. The CDR3 is made up of 20 amino acids. CDR3 bases: TGTGCCAGCTCACCAGGACTAGCGGGAGGTTCCTACTCTGGGGCCAACGTCCTGACTTTC. Protein product: CASSPGLAGGSYSGANVLTF.

This clone was counted between two and nine times. The chain employs TRBV4-3 and TRBJ2-1; D ambiguous. CDR3 length equals 15 residues. CDR1 is LGHNA, CDR2 YSLEER, per germline. The V gene lost 0 bases and the J gene lost 2 bases, with 8 bases spanning the gap. CDR3 residues: CASSQEDIPYNEQFF. CDR3 bases: TGCGCCAGCAGCCAAGAGGATATCCCCTACAATGAGCAGTTCTTC.

The chain employs TRBV2 and TRBJ2-1, with 9 positions matching TRBD2. This CDR3 region has 15 residues. The junction had 9 bases not matched to a gene; V was cut back by 3 bases and J by 9 bases. Germline-derived CDR1 and CDR2 are SNHLY and FYNNEI. CDR3 sequence reads: CASSEERAGGSEQFF. The CDR3 nucleotides are TGTGCCAGCAGTGAGGAGCGAGCGGGAGGCTCTGAGCAGTTCTTC.

The V call is TRBV7-9, the J call TRBJ2-5; D ambiguous. This CDR3 spans 13 amino acids. V was shortened by 5 bases and J by 7 bases, with 14 bases between the two germline ends. Germline V gene sequence: CDR1 SEHNR, CDR2 FQNEAQ (reference sequence). Here the CDR3 DNA reads TGTGCCAGCAGCGAAGAGCCCAAGACGACCCAGTACTTC. It translates to CASSEEPKTTQYF.

This clone was recorded a few times. This rearrangement joins TRBV7-9 to TRBJ2-7; D might be TRBD1 or TRBD2, each matching 5 bases. Trimming removed 1 base at V and 4 bases at J, with 11 bases between. CDR1 and CDR2 (germline): SEHNR, FQNEAQ (reference sequence). The CDR3 has 14 amino acids. The CDR3 loop is CASSLVGGEYEQYF. The CDR3 region has the DNA TGTGCCAGCAGCTTAGTTGGGGGAGAATACGAGCAGTACTTC.

The chain couples TRBV29-1 to TRBJ1-2; D is possibly TRBD1 (5 bases). Between the trimmed V and J ends, which lost 1 base and 8 bases, there was a span of 17 bases. The CDR3 consists of 14 residues. CDR1 and CDR2 (germline): SQVTM, ANQGSEA. CDR3 sequence: CSVEAAGIMRGYTF. In nucleotides, the CDR3 is TGCAGCGTTGAAGCGGCAGGGATAATGCGGGGCTACACCTTC.